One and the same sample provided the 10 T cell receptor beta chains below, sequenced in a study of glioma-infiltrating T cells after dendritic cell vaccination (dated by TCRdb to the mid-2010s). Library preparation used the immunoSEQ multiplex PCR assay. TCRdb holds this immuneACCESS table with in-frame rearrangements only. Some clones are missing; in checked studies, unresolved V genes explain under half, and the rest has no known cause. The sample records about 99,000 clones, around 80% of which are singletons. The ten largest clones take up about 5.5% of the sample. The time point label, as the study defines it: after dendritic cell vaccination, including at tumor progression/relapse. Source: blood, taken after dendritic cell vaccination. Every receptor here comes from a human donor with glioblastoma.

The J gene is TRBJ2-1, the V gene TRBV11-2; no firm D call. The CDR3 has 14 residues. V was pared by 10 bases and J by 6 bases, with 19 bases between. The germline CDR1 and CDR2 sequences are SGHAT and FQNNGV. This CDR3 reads CATMNLRPGNEQFF. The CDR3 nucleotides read TGTGCCACCATGAACCTTCGTCCGGGCAATGAGCAGTTCTTC.

The CDR3 coding sequence is TGTGCCAGCAGCCCCCCTAGAGCTAGCGGGAGGCTTGACAATGAGCAGTTCTTC. Protein product: CASSPPRASGRLDNEQFF. The chain employs TRBV4-2 and TRBJ2-1, with 11 positions matching TRBD2. V shed 4 bases, J shed 5 bases, and the junction held 13 bases outside the gene matches. This CDR3 has 18 residues. Germline V gene data show CDR1 as LGHNA and CDR2 as YNFKEQ.

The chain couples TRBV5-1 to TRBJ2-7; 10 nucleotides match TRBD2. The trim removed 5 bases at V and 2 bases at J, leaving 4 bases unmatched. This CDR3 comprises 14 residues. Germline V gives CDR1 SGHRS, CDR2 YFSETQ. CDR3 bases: TGCGCCAGCAGTTATGGACTAGCGGCCTACGAGCAGTACTTC. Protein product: CASSYGLAAYEQYF.

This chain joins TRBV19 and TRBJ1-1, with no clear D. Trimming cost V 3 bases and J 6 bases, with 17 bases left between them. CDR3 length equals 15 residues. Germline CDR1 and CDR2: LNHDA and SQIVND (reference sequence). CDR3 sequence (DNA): TGTGCCAGTAGTATTAGAGGATCCCCTAACGCTGAAGCTTTCTTT. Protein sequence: CASSIRGSPNAEAFF.

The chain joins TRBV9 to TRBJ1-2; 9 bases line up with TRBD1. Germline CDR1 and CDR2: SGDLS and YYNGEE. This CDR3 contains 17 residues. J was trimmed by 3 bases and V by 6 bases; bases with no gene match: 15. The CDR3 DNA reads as TGTGCCAGCAACCCACCGCGAGGGACAGGGAGGTACTATGGCTACACCTTC. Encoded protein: CASNPPRGTGRYYGYTF.

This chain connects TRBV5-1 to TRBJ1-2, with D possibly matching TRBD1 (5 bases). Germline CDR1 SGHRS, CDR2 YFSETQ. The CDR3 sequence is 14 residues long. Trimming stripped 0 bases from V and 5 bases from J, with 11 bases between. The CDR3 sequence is CASSLVQGGYGYTF. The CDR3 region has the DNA TGCGCCAGCAGCTTGGTTCAGGGTGGTTATGGCTACACCTTC.

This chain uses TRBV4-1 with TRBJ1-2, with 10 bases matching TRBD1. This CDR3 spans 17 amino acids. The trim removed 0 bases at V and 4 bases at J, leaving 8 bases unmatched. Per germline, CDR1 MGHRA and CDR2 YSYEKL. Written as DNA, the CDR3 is TGCGCCAGCAGCCAAGACGGGACAGGGGTGAGACTCTATGGCTACACCTTC. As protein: CASSQDGTGVRLYGYTF.

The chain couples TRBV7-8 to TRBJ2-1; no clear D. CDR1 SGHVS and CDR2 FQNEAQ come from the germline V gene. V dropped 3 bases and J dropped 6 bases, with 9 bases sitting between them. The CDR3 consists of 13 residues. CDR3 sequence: CASSLGQFNEQFF. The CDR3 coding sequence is TGTGCCAGCAGCTTGGGCCAGTTCAATGAGCAGTTCTTC.

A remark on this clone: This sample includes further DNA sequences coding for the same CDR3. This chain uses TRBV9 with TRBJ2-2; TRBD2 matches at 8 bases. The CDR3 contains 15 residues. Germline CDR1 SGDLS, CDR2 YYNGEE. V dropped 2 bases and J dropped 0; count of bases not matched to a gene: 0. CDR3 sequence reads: CASSVGGANTGELFF. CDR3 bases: TGTGCCAGCAGCGTCGGGGGGGCGAACACCGGGGAGCTGTTTTTT.

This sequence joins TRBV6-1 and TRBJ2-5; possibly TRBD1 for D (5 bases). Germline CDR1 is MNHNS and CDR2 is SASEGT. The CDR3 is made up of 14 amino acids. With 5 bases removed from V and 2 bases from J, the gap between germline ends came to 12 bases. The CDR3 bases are TGTGCCAGCAGTAGACAGTGGAATCAAGAGACCCAGTACTTC. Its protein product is CASSRQWNQETQYF.